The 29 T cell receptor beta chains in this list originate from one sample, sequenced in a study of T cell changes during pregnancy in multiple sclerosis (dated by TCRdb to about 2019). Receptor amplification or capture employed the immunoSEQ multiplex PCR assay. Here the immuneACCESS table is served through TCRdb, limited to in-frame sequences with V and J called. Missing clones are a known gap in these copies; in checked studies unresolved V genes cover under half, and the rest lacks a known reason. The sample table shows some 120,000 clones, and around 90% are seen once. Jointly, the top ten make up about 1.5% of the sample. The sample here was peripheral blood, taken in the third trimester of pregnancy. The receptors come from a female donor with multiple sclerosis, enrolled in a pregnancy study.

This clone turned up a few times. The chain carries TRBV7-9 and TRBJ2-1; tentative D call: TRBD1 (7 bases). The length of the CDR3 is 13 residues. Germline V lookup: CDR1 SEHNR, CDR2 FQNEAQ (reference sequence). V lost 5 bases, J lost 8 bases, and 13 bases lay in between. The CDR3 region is CASSPRGADEQFF. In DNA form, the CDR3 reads TGTGCCAGCAGCCCCAGGGGGGCGGATGAGCAGTTCTTC.

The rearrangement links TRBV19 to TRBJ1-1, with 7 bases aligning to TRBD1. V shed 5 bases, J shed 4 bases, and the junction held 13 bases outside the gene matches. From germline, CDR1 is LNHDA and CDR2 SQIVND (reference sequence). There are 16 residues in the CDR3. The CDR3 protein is CASSYSGGVSGTEAFF. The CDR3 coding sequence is TGTGCCAGTAGTTACTCAGGGGGAGTGAGCGGCACTGAAGCTTTCTTT.

The CDR3 here is CASSSDLQREWYEQFF. In nucleotides, the CDR3 is TGTGCCAGTAGTAGCGACCTCCAGCGGGAGTGGTATGAGCAGTTCTTC. The gene calls are TRBV19 and TRBJ2-1; 8 positions match TRBD2. V shed 4 bases and J 8 bases; nucleotides not matched to a gene: 13. Germline CDR1 LNHDA, CDR2 SQIVND (reference sequence). The CDR3 extends over 16 amino acids.

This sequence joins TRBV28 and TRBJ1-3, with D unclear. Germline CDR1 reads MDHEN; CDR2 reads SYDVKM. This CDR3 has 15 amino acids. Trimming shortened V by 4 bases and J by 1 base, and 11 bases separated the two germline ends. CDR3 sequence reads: CASSYPGQSGNTIYF. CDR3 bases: TGTGCCAGCAGTTACCCTGGGCAGTCTGGAAACACCATATATTTT.

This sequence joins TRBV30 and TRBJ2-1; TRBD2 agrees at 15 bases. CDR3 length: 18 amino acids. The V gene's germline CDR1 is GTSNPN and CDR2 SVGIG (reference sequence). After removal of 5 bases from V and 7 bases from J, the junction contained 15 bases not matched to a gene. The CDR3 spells CAWDPSRTSGGAHNEQFF. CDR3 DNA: TGTGCCTGGGACCCGTCAAGGACTAGCGGGGGGGCCCATAATGAGCAGTTCTTC.

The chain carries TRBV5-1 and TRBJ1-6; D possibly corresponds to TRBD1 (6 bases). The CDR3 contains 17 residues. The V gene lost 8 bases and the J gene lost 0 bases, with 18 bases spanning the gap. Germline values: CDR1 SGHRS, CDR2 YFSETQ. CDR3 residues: CASRNRVSNSYNSPLHF. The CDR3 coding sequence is TGCGCCAGTAGGAACAGGGTATCGAACTCCTATAATTCACCCCTCCACTTT.

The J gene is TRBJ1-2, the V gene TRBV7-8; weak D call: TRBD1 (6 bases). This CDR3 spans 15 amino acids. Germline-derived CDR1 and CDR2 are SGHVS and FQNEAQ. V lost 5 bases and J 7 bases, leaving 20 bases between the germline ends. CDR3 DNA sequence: TGTGCCAGCAGCCTCGGGACACCGGTTGGTGCTGGCTACACCTTC. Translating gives CASSLGTPVGAGYTF.

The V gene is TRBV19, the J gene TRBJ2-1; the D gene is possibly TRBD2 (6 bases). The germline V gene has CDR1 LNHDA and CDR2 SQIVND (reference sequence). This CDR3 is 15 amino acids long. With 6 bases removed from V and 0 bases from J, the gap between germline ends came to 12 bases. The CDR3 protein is CASRPGVSSYNEQFF. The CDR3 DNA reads TGTGCCAGTAGGCCGGGGGTAAGCTCCTACAATGAGCAGTTCTTC. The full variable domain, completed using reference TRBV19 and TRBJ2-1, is DGGITQSPKYLFRKEGQNVTLSCEQNLNHDAMYWYRQDPGQGLRLIYYSQIVNDFQKGDIAEGYSVSREKKESFPLTVTSAQKNPTAFYLCASRPGVSSYNEQFFGPGTRLTVL.

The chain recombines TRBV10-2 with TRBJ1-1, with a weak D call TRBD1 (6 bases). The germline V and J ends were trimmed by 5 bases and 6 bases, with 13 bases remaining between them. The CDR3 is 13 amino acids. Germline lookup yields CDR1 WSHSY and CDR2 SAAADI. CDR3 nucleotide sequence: TGCGCCAGCAGTCAAGGGGGTCTCCCTGAAGCTTTCTTT. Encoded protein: CASSQGGLPEAFF.

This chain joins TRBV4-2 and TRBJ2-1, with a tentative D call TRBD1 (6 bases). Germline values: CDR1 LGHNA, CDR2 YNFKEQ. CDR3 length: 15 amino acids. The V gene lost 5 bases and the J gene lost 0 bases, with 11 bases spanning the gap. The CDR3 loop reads CASSYDRSSYNEQFF. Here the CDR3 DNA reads TGTGCCAGCAGCTACGACAGGAGCTCCTACAATGAGCAGTTCTTC.

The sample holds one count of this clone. The CDR3 coding sequence is TGTGCCAGCAGCTGGGGACAGGGGGGGGAGTTCTTC. Translated: CASSWGQGGEFF. The chain couples TRBV5-6 to TRBJ2-1; 11 bases align to TRBD1. This CDR3 contains 12 residues. Germline CDR1 and CDR2: SGHDT and YYEEEE. J gave up 14 bases and V 3 bases, and 4 bases lay outside the gene matches.

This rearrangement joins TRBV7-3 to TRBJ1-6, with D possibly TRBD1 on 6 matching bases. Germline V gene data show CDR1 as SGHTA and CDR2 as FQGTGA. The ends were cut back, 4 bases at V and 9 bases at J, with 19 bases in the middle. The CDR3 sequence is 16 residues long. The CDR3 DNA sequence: TGTGCCAGCAGCTCCGGGGGGGCGACGGGTAGTTCACCCCTCCACTTT. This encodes CASSSGGATGSSPLHF.

CDR3 protein: CASSSPGQSYEQYF. The CDR3, as DNA: TGTGCCAGCAGTTCTCCGGGACAGTCCTACGAGCAGTACTTC. The rearrangement uses TRBV11-3 and TRBJ2-7; 7 nucleotides line up with TRBD1. The CDR3 sequence is 14 residues long. V was clipped by 6 bases and J by 1 base; unmatched bases: 6. Germline values: CDR1 SGHNT, CDR2 YENEEA.

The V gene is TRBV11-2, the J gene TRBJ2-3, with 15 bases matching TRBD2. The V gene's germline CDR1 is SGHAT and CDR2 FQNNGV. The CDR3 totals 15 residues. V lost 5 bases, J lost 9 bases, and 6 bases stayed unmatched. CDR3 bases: TGTGCCAGCAGCCAGGGACTAGCGGGAGGAAAGACGCAGTATTTT. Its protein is CASSQGLAGGKTQYF. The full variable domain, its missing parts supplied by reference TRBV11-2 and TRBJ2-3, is EAGVAQSPRYKIIEKRQSVAFWCNPISGHATLYWYQQILGQGPKLLIQFQNNGVVDDSQLPKDRFSAERLKGVDSTLKIQPAKLEDSAVYLCASSQGLAGGKTQYFGPGTRLTVL.

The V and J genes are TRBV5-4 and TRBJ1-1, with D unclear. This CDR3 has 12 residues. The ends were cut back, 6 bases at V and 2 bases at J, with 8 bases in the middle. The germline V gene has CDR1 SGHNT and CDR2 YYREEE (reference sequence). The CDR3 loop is CASTGLNTEAFF. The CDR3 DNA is TGTGCCAGCACTGGACTTAACACTGAAGCTTTCTTT. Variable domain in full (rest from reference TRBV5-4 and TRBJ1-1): ETGVTQSPTHLIKTRGQQVTLRCSSQSGHNTVSWYQQALGQGPQFIFQYYREEENGRGNFPPRFSGLQFPNYSSELNVNALELDDSALYLCASTGLNTEAFFGQGTRLTVV.

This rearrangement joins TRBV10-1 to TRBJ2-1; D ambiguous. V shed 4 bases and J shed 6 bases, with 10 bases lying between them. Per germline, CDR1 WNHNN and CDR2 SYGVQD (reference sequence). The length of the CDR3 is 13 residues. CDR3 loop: CASSGNGLNEQFF. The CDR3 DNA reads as TGCGCCAGCAGTGGAAACGGTCTCAATGAGCAGTTCTTC.

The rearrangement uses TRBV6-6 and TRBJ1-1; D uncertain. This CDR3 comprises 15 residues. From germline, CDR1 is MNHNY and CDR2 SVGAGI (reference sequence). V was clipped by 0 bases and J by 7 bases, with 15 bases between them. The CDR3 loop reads CASSYSIGQALEAFF. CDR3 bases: TGTGCCAGCAGTTACTCGATTGGCCAGGCCCTTGAAGCTTTCTTT.

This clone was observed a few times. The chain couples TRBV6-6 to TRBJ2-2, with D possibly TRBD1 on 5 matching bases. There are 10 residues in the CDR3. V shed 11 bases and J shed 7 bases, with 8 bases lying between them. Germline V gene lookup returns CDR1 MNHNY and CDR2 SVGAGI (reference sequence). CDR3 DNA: TGTGCCTCCCAGGGCGGGGAGCTGTTTTTT. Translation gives CASQGGELFF.

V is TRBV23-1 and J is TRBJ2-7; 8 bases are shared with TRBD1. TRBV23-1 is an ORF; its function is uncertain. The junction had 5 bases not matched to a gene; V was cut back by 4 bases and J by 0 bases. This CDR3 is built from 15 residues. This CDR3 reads CASSRSGTGSYEQYF. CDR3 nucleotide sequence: TGCGCCAGCAGTCGGTCTGGGACAGGCTCCTACGAGCAGTACTTC.

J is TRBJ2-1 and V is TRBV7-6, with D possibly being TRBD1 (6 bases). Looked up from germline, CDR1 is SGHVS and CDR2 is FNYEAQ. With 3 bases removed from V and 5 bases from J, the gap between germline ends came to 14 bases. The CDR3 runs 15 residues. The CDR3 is CASSFFLNRDNEQFF. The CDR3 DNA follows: TGTGCCAGCAGCTTTTTTCTAAACAGGGACAATGAGCAGTTCTTC.

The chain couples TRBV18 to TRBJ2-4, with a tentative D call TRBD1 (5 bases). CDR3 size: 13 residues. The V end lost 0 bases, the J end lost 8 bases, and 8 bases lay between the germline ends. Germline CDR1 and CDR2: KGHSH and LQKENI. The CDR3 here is CASSPPARDIQYF. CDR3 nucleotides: TGTGCCAGCTCACCACCGGCCAGGGACATTCAGTACTTC.

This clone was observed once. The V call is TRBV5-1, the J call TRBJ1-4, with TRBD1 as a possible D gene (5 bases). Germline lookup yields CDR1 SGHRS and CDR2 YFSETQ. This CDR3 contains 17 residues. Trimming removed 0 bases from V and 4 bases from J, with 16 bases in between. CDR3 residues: CASSLGPQGGGNEKLFF. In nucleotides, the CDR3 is TGCGCCAGCAGCTTGGGGCCCCAGGGCGGCGGTAATGAAAAACTGTTTTTT.

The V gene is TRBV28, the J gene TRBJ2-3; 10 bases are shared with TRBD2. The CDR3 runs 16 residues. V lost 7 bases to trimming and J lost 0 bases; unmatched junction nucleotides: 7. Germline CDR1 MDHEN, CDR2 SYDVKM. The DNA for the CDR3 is TGTGCCAGCACCATGGGACTAGCGATTAGCACAGATACGCAGTATTTT. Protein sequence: CASTMGLAISTDTQYF.

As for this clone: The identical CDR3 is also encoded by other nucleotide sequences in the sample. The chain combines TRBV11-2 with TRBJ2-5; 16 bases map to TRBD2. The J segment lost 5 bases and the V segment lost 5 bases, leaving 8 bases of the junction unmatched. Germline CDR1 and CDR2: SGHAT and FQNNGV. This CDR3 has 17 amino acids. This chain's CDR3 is CASSLGTSGRAGETQYF. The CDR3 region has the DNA TGTGCCAGCAGCCTCGGGACTAGCGGGAGGGCCGGGGAGACCCAGTACTTC.

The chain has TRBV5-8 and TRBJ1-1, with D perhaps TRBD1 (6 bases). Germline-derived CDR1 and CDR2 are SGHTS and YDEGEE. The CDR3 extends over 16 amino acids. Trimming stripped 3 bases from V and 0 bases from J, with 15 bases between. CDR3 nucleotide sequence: TGTGCCAGCAGCTGGGAAAGACAGGATCTGAACACTGAAGCTTTCTTT. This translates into CASSWERQDLNTEAFF.

The CDR3, as DNA: TGTGCCAGCAGCGACCCACTAGGCTATGAGCAGTTCTTC. This translates into CASSDPLGYEQFF. This sequence joins TRBV27 and TRBJ2-1; maybe TRBD2 (5 bases). V was cut by 6 bases and J by 8 bases, with 14 bases left in between. This CDR3 spans 13 amino acids. Germline-derived CDR1 and CDR2 are MNHEY and SMNVEV (reference sequence).

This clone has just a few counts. CDR3 nucleotides: TGTGCCAGCAGCCCAGGACTGGACACTGAAGCTTTCTTT. Translated: CASSPGLDTEAFF. The chain links TRBV7-7 to TRBJ1-1; D is unresolved. CDR3 size: 13 residues. CDR1 is SSHAT, CDR2 FNYEAQ, per germline (reference sequence). V lost 5 bases, J lost 3 bases, and 10 bases lay in between.

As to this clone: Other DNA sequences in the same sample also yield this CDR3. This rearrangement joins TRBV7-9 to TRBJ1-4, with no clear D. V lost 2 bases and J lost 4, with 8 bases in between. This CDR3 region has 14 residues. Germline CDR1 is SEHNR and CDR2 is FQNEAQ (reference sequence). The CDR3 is CASSLTGGNEKLFF. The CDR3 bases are TGTGCCAGCAGCTTAACGGGAGGTAATGAAAAACTGTTTTTT.

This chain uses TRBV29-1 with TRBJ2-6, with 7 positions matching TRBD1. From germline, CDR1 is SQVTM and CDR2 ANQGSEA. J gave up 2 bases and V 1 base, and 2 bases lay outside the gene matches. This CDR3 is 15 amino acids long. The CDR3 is CSVEGTGAGANVLTF. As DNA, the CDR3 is TGCAGCGTTGAAGGAACAGGGGCTGGGGCCAACGTCCTGACTTTC.